These T cell receptor beta chains were read from a single sample in a study of shared clonotypes between healthy human individuals. TCRdb's table, derived via immunoSEQ multiplex PCR, lists solely in-frame clones and lacks some. The sample consists of some 2.3 million clones, 90% to 95% of them appearing once. Source material: naive CD4+ T cells from PBMCs. Receptors originate from a man aged 18 to 30 in good health. Some clones in this sample may be carry-over from other donors' samples. The CDR3 runs from the conserved cysteine through the conserved F or W. Fields, in order: D gene, J gene, clone size, V gene, CDR3 protein, CDR3 DNA. The D gene is left open where the match is weak. The size field is filled for only some rows; it gives once, few, many or a size class.

D: NA; J: TRBJ2-3; size: NA; V: TRBV9; CDR3: CASSVLGSRPFTDTQYF; DNA: TGTGCCAGCAGCGTTCTGGGGTCGAGGCCTTTCACAGATACGCAGTATTTT
D: NA; J: TRBJ1-2; size: NA; V: TRBV7-8; CDR3: CASSLARGQNYGYTF; DNA: TGTGCCAGCAGCTTAGCCCGGGGGCAGAACTATGGCTACACCTTC
D: TRBD1; J: TRBJ2-7; size: NA; V: TRBV19; CDR3: CASSWTGHVTYEQYF; DNA: TGTGCCAGTAGTTGGACAGGGCACGTAACCTACGAGCAGTACTTC
D: TRBD2; J: TRBJ2-1; size: NA; V: TRBV11-3; CDR3: CASSLGLAGGSEQFF; DNA: TGTGCCAGCAGCTTAGGACTAGCGGGAGGGAGTGAGCAGTTCTTC
D: NA; J: TRBJ1-1; size: NA; V: TRBV4-3; CDR3: CASVDRDKNTEAFF; DNA: TGCGCCAGCGTCGATAGAGATAAGAACACTGAAGCTTTCTTT
D: TRBD2; J: TRBJ2-3; size: NA; V: TRBV5-1; CDR3: CASSTGTSGTDTQYF; DNA: TGCGCCAGCAGTACCGGGACTAGCGGCACAGATACGCAGTATTTT
D: TRBD1; J: TRBJ2-7; size: NA; V: TRBV5-1; CDR3: CASTSGLLRWDSPYEQYF; DNA: TGCGCCAGCACCTCCGGTCTCCTTCGATGGGACAGTCCCTACGAGCAGTACTTC
D: NA; J: TRBJ2-5; size: NA; V: TRBV7-9; CDR3: CASSLWDSGEKETQYF; DNA: TGTGCCAGCAGCTTATGGGATAGCGGAGAAAAAGAGACCCAGTACTTC
D: NA; J: TRBJ2-5; size: NA; V: TRBV9; CDR3: CASSVSRAGTEETQYF; DNA: TGTGCCAGCAGCGTATCACGGGCTGGGACCGAAGAGACCCAGTACTTC
D: NA; J: TRBJ1-4; size: NA; V: TRBV5-1; CDR3: CASSLADTQTTTNEKLFF; DNA: TGCGCCAGCAGCTTGGCGGACACCCAAACGACAACTAATGAAAAACTGTTTTTT
D: NA; J: TRBJ1-3; size: NA; V: TRBV2; CDR3: CASRGGDGGSGNTIYF; DNA: TGTGCCAGCAGGGGCGGGGACGGTGGCTCTGGAAACACCATATATTTT
D: NA; J: TRBJ1-1; size: once; V: TRBV29-1; CDR3: CSVDLQHSEAFF; DNA: TGCAGCGTTGATTTGCAGCATTCTGAAGCTTTCTTT
D: NA; J: TRBJ2-3; size: NA; V: TRBV19; CDR3: CASSMWGGGTDTQYF; DNA: TGTGCCAGTAGTATGTGGGGTGGGGGCACAGATACGCAGTATTTT
D: NA; J: TRBJ2-7; size: NA; V: TRBV30; CDR3: CAWSVQAVSYEQYF; DNA: TGTGCCTGGAGTGTACAAGCGGTATCCTACGAGCAGTACTTC
D: NA; J: TRBJ1-2; size: NA; V: TRBV7-2; CDR3: CASSVIVGNYGYTF; DNA: TGTGCCAGCAGCGTTATAGTCGGCAACTATGGCTACACCTTC
D: TRBD1; J: TRBJ1-2; size: NA; V: TRBV27; CDR3: CASSPFRTGALYGYTF; DNA: TGTGCCAGCAGCCCGTTTAGGACAGGAGCCCTCTATGGCTACACCTTC
D: TRBD1; J: TRBJ1-5; size: NA; V: TRBV5-5; CDR3: CASSLRQATGGRQPQHF; DNA: TGTGCCAGCAGCCTTAGGCAAGCGACAGGGGGCAGGCAGCCCCAGCATTTT
D: NA; J: TRBJ2-2; size: NA; V: TRBV5-4; CDR3: CASSLVGKSAGELFF; DNA: TGTGCCAGCAGCTTGGTAGGAAAGTCGGCCGGGGAGCTGTTTTTT
D: NA; J: TRBJ2-1; size: NA; V: TRBV5-4; CDR3: CASSLAWERGYNEQFF; DNA: TGTGCCAGCAGCTTGGCCTGGGAAAGGGGCTACAATGAGCAGTTCTTC
D: TRBD1; J: TRBJ2-5; size: NA; V: TRBV5-4; CDR3: CASSLGRGQGETQYF; DNA: TGTGCCAGCAGCTTGGGGCGGGGACAGGGGGAGACCCAGTACTTC
D: NA; J: TRBJ1-1; size: NA; V: TRBV7-9; CDR3: CASTLGTMNTEAFF; DNA: TGTGCCAGCACCCTGGGGACAATGAACACTGAAGCTTTCTTT
D: NA; J: TRBJ2-7; size: NA; V: TRBV19; CDR3: CASSMDGSYEQYF; DNA: TGTGCCAGTAGTATGGACGGGTCCTACGAGCAGTACTTC
D: TRBD2; J: TRBJ2-4; size: NA; V: TRBV7-2; CDR3: CASSFSGTAKNIQYF; DNA: TGTGCCAGCAGCTTTAGCGGGACCGCCAAAAACATTCAGTACTTC
D: NA; J: TRBJ1-2; size: NA; V: TRBV28; CDR3: CASSFPGSYGYTF; DNA: TGTGCCAGCAGTTTCCCAGGCTCCTATGGCTACACCTTC
D: TRBD1; J: TRBJ1-2; size: NA; V: TRBV7-9; CDR3: CASSRDRDYLYGYTF; DNA: TGTGCCAGCAGCCGCGACAGGGACTACCTCTATGGCTACACCTTC
D: NA; J: TRBJ1-1; size: NA; V: TRBV9; CDR3: CASSAFSRGVTEAFF; DNA: TGTGCCAGCAGCGCCTTTTCCAGGGGAGTTACTGAAGCTTTCTTT
D: NA; J: TRBJ1-2; size: NA; V: TRBV9; CDR3: CASSDWGYGYTF; DNA: TGTGCCAGCAGCGATTGGGGGTATGGCTACACCTTC
D: NA; J: TRBJ1-1; size: NA; V: TRBV5-5; CDR3: CASSLPVNTEAFF; DNA: TGTGCCAGCAGCTTGCCGGTGAACACTGAAGCTTTCTTT
D: TRBD1; J: TRBJ2-7; size: NA; V: TRBV2; CDR3: CASSTGTGVYEQYF; DNA: TGTGCCAGCAGCACCGGGACAGGGGTATACGAGCAGTACTTC
D: TRBD2; J: TRBJ2-1; size: NA; V: TRBV5-4; CDR3: CASSLALAGANEQFF; DNA: TGTGCCAGCAGCTTGGCGCTAGCGGGAGCCAATGAGCAGTTCTTC
D: TRBD1; J: TRBJ2-7; size: NA; V: TRBV18; CDR3: CASSERQGATYEQYF; DNA: TGTGCCAGCTCCGAAAGACAGGGGGCTACCTACGAGCAGTACTTC
D: NA; J: TRBJ2-7; size: NA; V: TRBV4-3; CDR3: CASSQGGSGTRIYEQYF; DNA: TGCGCCAGCAGCCAAGGAGGGAGCGGCACGCGAATTTACGAGCAGTACTTC
D: NA; J: TRBJ1-5; size: once; V: TRBV19; CDR3: CATRQGNQPQHF; DNA: TGTGCCACGCGACAGGGCAATCAGCCCCAGCATTTT
D: NA; J: TRBJ1-4; size: NA; V: TRBV7-9; CDR3: CASSADTGTPEKLFF; DNA: TGTGCCAGCAGCGCGGACACCGGGACTCCCGAAAAACTGTTTTTT
D: NA; J: TRBJ2-2; size: NA; V: TRBV5-4; CDR3: CASSGEQGYTGELFF; DNA: TGTGCCAGCAGCGGGGAGCAGGGCTACACCGGGGAGCTGTTTTTT
D: TRBD2; J: TRBJ2-7; size: NA; V: TRBV29-1; CDR3: CSVAWTSGINEQYF; DNA: TGCAGCGTTGCATGGACTAGCGGGATAAACGAGCAGTACTTC
D: NA; J: TRBJ1-1; size: NA; V: TRBV19; CDR3: CASTLRGSAFF; DNA: TGTGCCAGTACTCTAAGAGGGTCAGCTTTCTTT
D: NA; J: TRBJ1-1; size: NA; V: TRBV30; CDR3: CAWQLRANTEAFF; DNA: TGTGCCTGGCAACTCAGGGCGAACACTGAAGCTTTCTTT
D: NA; J: TRBJ1-5; size: NA; V: TRBV30; CDR3: CAWSVLSNQPQHF; DNA: TGTGCCTGGAGTGTACTTAGCAATCAGCCCCAGCATTTT
D: NA; J: TRBJ1-4; size: NA; V: TRBV13; CDR3: CASSRRAVSEKLFF; DNA: TGTGCCAGCAGCCGCAGGGCAGTTAGTGAAAAACTGTTTTTT
D: TRBD1; J: TRBJ1-1; size: few; V: TRBV7-2; CDR3: CASSEGGSSRGTEAFF; DNA: TGTGCCAGCAGTGAAGGGGGCTCTTCGAGGGGCACTGAAGCTTTCTTT
D: NA; J: TRBJ2-2; size: NA; V: TRBV9; CDR3: CASSVSPTGELFF; DNA: TGTGCCAGCAGCGTATCACCCACCGGGGAGCTGTTTTTT
D: TRBD2; J: TRBJ2-7; size: NA; V: TRBV10-3; CDR3: CATGLAEQYF; DNA: TGTGCCACCGGACTAGCCGAGCAGTACTTC